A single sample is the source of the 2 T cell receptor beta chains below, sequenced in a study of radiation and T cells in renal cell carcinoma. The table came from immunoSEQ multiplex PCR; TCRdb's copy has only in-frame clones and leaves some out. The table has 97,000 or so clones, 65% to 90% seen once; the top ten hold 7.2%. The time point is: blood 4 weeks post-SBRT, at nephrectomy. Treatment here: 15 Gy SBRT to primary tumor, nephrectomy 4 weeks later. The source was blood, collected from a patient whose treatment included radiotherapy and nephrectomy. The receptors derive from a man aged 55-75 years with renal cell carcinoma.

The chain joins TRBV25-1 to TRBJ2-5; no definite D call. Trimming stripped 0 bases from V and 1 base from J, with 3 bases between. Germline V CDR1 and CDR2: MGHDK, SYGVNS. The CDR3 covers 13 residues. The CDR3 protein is CASSEYGQETQYF. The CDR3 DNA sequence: TGTGCCAGCAGTGAATACGGCCAAGAGACCCAGTACTTC.

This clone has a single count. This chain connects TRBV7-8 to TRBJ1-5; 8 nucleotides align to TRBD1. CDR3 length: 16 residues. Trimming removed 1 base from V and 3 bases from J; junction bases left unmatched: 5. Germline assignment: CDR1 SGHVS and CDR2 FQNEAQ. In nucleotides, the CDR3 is TGTGCCAGCAGCTTAGTGGGACAGGCAAACAATCAGCCCCAGCATTTT. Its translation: CASSLVGQANNQPQHF.